The 19 T cell receptor beta chains below all came from one sample that was sequenced in a study of blood T cells in healthy people across ages. A second about 6 to 12 cycle PCR used barcoded and J-beta primers. TCRdb called the 5' RACE reads again in MiXCR, with one record for every CDR3 protein. The sample records hundreds of thousands of distinct CDR3 sequences, 40% to 45% being singletons. Sequenced material: blood. These receptors all come from an elderly man in good health.

The CDR3 DNA sequence: TGCAGTGCTAGGGCCTCCAGGGTTAGCAATCAGCCCCAGCATTTT. Amino acid sequence: CSARASRVSNQPQHF. The V and J genes are TRBV20-1 and TRBJ1-5; tentative D call: TRBD1 (5 bases). The V and J ends lost 3 bases and 0 bases respectively, with 12 bases between them. Looked up from germline, CDR1 is DFQATT and CDR2 is SNEGSKA (reference sequence). The CDR3 is 15 amino acids.

This clonotype was counted ten times or more. The germline gene is not matched at one end of the junction; a read error may be the cause. The chain couples TRBV7-9 to TRBJ2-5; 8 positions agree with TRBD2. This CDR3 has 14 amino acids. The germline V gene encodes CDR1 SEHNR and CDR2 FQNEAQ (reference sequence). CDR3 nucleotides: TGCGCCAGCAGCTTGGCGGGGGGCGTGGAGACCCAGTACTTC. This encodes CASSLAGGVETQYF.

CDR3 in DNA: TGCAGTGCTAGAGTAACTAGCGGGAAGGGAACCTACGAGCAGTACTTC. Translating gives CSARVTSGKGTYEQYF. The V call is TRBV20-1, the J call TRBJ2-7; TRBD2 aligns across 10 bases. Germline V gives CDR1 DFQATT, CDR2 SNEGSKA (reference sequence). V lost 1 base to trimming and J lost 2 bases; unmatched junction nucleotides: 8. The CDR3 loop spans 16 amino acids.

As regards this clonotype: Germline and junction disagree at one end, which may indicate a read error. The chain joins TRBV27 to TRBJ1-6; D gene unclear. This CDR3 region has 13 residues. Germline-derived CDR1 and CDR2 are MNHEY and SMNVEV (reference sequence). The CDR3 sequence: CASSRVVNSPPHF. CDR3 nucleotides: TGTGCCAGCAGTCGGGTAGTGAATTCACCCCCCCACTTT.

This clonotype was detected only a few times. The chain has TRBV20-1 and TRBJ2-3; the D gene is possibly TRBD1 (5 bases). CDR1 DFQATT and CDR2 SNEGSKA come from the germline V gene (reference sequence). Trimming left V 6 bases short and J 3 bases short, with 10 bases between. The CDR3 is 12 amino acids. The CDR3 nucleotides read TGCAGTGCGCCATCAGGGACAGATACGCAGTATTTT. Its translation: CSAPSGTDTQYF.

This clonotype was found many times. V gene TRBV29-1 combines with J gene TRBJ2-7, with D uncertain. Germline assignment: CDR1 SQVTM and CDR2 ANQGSEA. The V gene lost 4 bases and the J gene lost 4 bases, with 11 bases spanning the gap. CDR3 size: 12 residues. CDR3 sequence: CSVAGRQYEQYF. In DNA, the CDR3 is TGCAGCGTTGCCGGCAGGCAATACGAGCAGTACTTC.

V usage is TRBV24-1 and J usage is TRBJ2-7; D is possibly TRBD2 (5 bases). The DNA matches TRBJ2-4 better at its end, which makes the J call doubtful. Germline assignment: CDR1 KGHDR and CDR2 SFDVKD. The CDR3 length is 12 residues. The DNA of the CDR3 is TGTGCCACTTCGAGCGGTGTAAACATTCAGTACTTC. Translated: CATSSGVNIQYF.

This clonotype has just a few counts. The V call is TRBV28, the J call TRBJ2-1; 14 nucleotides match TRBD2. Trimming took 5 bases from V and 5 from J; bases not matched to a gene: 14. CDR1 and CDR2 (germline): MDHEN, SYDVKM. The length of the CDR3 is 19 residues. The CDR3 nucleotides read TGTGCCAGCAGTCCGAGTCCGGGACTAGCGGGAGTTGGGGACAATGAGCAGTTCTTC. Protein product: CASSPSPGLAGVGDNEQFF.

The chain combines TRBV11-2 with TRBJ1-5, with D possibly matching TRBD1 (5 bases). Germline CDR1 SGHAT, CDR2 FQNNGV. The CDR3 length is 22 residues. Trimming pared 0 bases from V and 0 bases from J, leaving 27 bases between. CDR3 nucleotide sequence: TGTGCCAGCAGCTTAGAGGGGGGTTTAGGTTTCGCTGTCAAAAATAGCAATCAGCCCCAGCATTTT. This translates into CASSLEGGLGFAVKNSNQPQHF.

The sample holds a few counts of this clonotype. The chain carries TRBV6-5 and TRBJ2-3, with D hard to call. With 7 bases removed from V and 6 bases from J, the gap between germline ends came to 17 bases. From germline, CDR1 is MNHEY and CDR2 SVGAGI. This CDR3 has 14 residues. Written as DNA, the CDR3 is TGTGCCAGCAACCAGGTGGCAGGACCGGATACGCAGTATTTT. It codes for CASNQVAGPDTQYF.

With regard to this clonotype: One junction end disagrees with the germline gene, perhaps due to a read error. The CDR3 is CSAGDHQRERTDTQYF. CDR3 sequence (DNA): TGTAGTGCTGGAGATCACCAGCGGGAGAGGACAGATACGCAGTATTTT. The chain recombines TRBV20-1 with TRBJ2-3; TRBD2 matches 8 bases. The CDR3 has 16 amino acids. The germline V gene encodes CDR1 DFQATT and CDR2 SNEGSKA (reference sequence).

V and J are TRBV2 and TRBJ2-7; no definite D call. CDR3 length: 13 residues. Trimming left V 6 bases short and J 1 base short, with 10 bases between. CDR1 SNHLY and CDR2 FYNNEI come from the germline V gene. Here the CDR3 DNA reads TGTGCCAGCAGAGTTATGGATTCCTACGAGCAGTACTTC. It encodes CASRVMDSYEQYF.

This clonotype was recorded many times. This CDR3 is CASSLGDRSGNEQFF. As DNA, the CDR3 is TGCGCCAGCAGCTTGGGGGACAGGTCAGGGAATGAGCAGTTCTTC. This sequence joins TRBV5-1 and TRBJ2-1, with 8 nucleotides matching TRBD1. With 0 bases clipped from V and 7 bases from J, the junction kept 6 bases outside the gene matches. CDR3 length equals 15 residues. Germline V CDR1 and CDR2: SGHRS, YFSETQ.

V gene TRBV6-5 combines with J gene TRBJ2-2; D call uncertain. V was shortened by 4 bases and J by 7 bases, with 10 bases between the two germline ends. Per the germline V gene, CDR1 is MNHEY and CDR2 is SVGAGI. The CDR3 totals 13 residues. For the CDR3, the DNA is TGTGCCAGCAGTTGGTCGGGTGGCGGGGAGCTGTTTTTT. The encoded protein is CASSWSGGGELFF.

The J gene is TRBJ2-3, the V gene TRBV20-1; TRBD2 matches at 13 bases. The CDR3 spans 16 residues. Unmatched junction bases numbered 9, after V lost 5 bases and J lost 4 bases. From germline, CDR1 is DFQATT and CDR2 SNEGSKA (reference sequence). The CDR3 loop reads CSASQGLAGRADTQYF. CDR3 in DNA: TGCAGTGCTTCCCAGGGACTAGCGGGAAGGGCAGATACGCAGTATTTT.

This clonotype turned up a few times. The chain is built from TRBV6-1 and TRBJ1-2; no clear D. This CDR3 has 12 amino acids. Trimming cost V 2 bases and J 7 bases, with 8 bases left between them. Germline V lookup: CDR1 MNHNS, CDR2 SASEGT. In DNA, the CDR3 is TGTGCCAGCAGTGAAAGTTTGGCTGGCTACACCTTC. Translating gives CASSESLAGYTF.

The chain links TRBV6-6 to TRBJ2-1; TRBD2 matches at 15 bases. V shed 5 bases, J shed 7 bases, and the junction held 6 bases outside the gene matches. Per germline, CDR1 MNHNY and CDR2 SVGAGI (reference sequence). This CDR3 region has 16 residues. The CDR3 loop is CASSTGLAGGNNEQFF. The CDR3 DNA reads TGTGCCAGCAGTACGGGACTAGCGGGAGGTAATAATGAGCAGTTCTTC.

This sequence joins TRBV9 and TRBJ2-7; 14 bases are a match to TRBD2. With 0 bases clipped from V and 4 bases from J, the junction kept 12 bases outside the gene matches. Germline loops: CDR1 SGDLS, CDR2 YYNGEE. The CDR3 spans 19 residues. Written as DNA, the CDR3 is TGTGCCAGCAGCGTAGATCCGACTAGCGGGAGGGGCAGAAGGTACGAGCAGTACTTC. Protein product: CASSVDPTSGRGRRYEQYF.

This clonotype was observed a few times. In DNA, the CDR3 is TGTGCCAGCAGCCGAAATCCCGGACAGGGACCATCAGATACGCAGTATTTT. It is translated as CASSRNPGQGPSDTQYF. The genes are TRBV27 and TRBJ2-3; 8 nucleotides agree with TRBD1. V gave up 6 bases and J gave up 4 bases; unmatched junction bases: 15. This CDR3 contains 17 residues. Germline assignment: CDR1 MNHEY and CDR2 SMNVEV (reference sequence).